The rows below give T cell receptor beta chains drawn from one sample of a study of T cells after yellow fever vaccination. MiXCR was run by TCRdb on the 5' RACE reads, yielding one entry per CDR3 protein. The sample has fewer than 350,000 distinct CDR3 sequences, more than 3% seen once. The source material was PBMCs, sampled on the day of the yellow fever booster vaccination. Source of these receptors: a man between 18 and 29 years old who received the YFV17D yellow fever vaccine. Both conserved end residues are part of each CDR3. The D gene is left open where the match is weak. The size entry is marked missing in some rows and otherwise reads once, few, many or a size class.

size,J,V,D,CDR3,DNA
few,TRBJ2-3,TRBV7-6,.,CASSLAAVSPTTDTQYF,TGTGCCAGCAGCTTAGCAGCGGTCTCCCCAACGACTGATACGCAGTATTTT
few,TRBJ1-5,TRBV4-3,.,CASSQQREGGQPQHF,TGCGCCAGCAGCCAACAGAGGGAGGGAGGTCAGCCCCAGCATTTT
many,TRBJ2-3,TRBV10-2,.,CASRRLAPDSTDTQYF,TGCGCCTCCCGGCGGCTGGCACCAGATAGCACAGATACGCAGTATTTT
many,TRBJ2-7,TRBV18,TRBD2,CASSPTSGDSEQYF,TGTGCCAGCTCACCGACTAGCGGGGACTCGGAGCAGTACTTC
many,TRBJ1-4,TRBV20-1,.,CSARDAGLNEKLFF,TGCAGTGCTAGAGATGCAGGACTTAATGAAAAACTGTTTTTT
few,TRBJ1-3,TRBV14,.,CASSQEAGAGNTIYF,TGTGCCAGCAGCCAAGAAGCCGGGGCTGGAAACACCATATATTTT
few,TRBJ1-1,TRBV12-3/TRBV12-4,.,CASSPIEEREAFF,TGTGCCAGCAGTCCGATCGAGGAGAGAGAAGCTTTCTTT
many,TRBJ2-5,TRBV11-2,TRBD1,CASSSYRGSTQYF,TGTGCCAGCAGCTCTTACAGGGGGTCGACCCAGTACTTC
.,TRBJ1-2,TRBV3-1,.,CASSQAPALYGYTF,TGTGCCAGCAGCCAAGCCCCAGCCCTCTATGGCTACACCTTC
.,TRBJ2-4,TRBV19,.,CASRKRAKNIQYF,TGTGCCAGCCGAAAACGGGCCAAAAACATTCAGTACTTC
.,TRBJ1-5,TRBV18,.,CASSPQGFGSNQPQHF,TGTGCCAGCTCACCCCAGGGTTTCGGGAGCAATCAGCCCCAGCATTTT
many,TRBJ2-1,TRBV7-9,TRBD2,CASSSPGTETSGYNEQFF,TGTGCCAGCAGCTCTCCGGGGACCGAGACTAGCGGATACAATGAGCAGTTCTTC
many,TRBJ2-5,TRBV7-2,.,CASSPSGSRETQYF,TGTGCCAGCAGCCCTTCGGGTAGCCGGGAGACCCAGTACTTC
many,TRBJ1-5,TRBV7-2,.,CASSLSDRGPQHF,TGTGCCAGCAGCTTATCAGACAGAGGGCCCCAGCATTTT
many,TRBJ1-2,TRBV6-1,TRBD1,CASSLRTGEYGYTF,TGTGCCAGCAGTCTCCGGACAGGGGAATATGGCTACACCTTC
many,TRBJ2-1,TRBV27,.,CASRRGWGSDYNEQFF,TGTGCCAGCAGGAGAGGCTGGGGCAGTGACTACAATGAGCAGTTCTTC
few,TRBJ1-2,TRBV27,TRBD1,CASSFLGQGAYGYTF,TGTGCCAGCAGTTTTTTAGGACAGGGGGCCTATGGCTACACCTTC
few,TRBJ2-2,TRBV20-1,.,CSASKQGGTGELFF,TGCAGTGCTAGTAAACAGGGTGGCACCGGGGAGCTGTTTTTT
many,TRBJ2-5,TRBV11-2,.,CASSLVYVSLQETQYF,TGTGCCAGCAGCTTAGTCTACGTGAGTCTGCAAGAGACCCAGTACTTC
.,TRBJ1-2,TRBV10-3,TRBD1,CAISLRGPYGYTF,TGTGCCATCAGTCTCAGGGGGCCATATGGCTACACCTTC
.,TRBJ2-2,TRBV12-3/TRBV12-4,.,CASSQGGGLLAELFF,TGTGCCAGCAGTCAAGGGGGGGGACTACTTGCGGAGCTGTTTTTT
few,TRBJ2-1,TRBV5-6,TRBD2,CASSFGLARPEQFF,TGTGCCAGCAGCTTTGGACTAGCGCGCCCTGAGCAGTTCTTC
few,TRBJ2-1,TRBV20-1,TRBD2,CSARKSGGEYNEQFF,TGCAGTGCTAGAAAAAGCGGGGGGGAATACAATGAGCAGTTCTTC
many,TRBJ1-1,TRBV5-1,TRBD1,CASSLGTVNTEAFF,TGTGCCAGCAGCCTCGGGACAGTGAACACTGAAGCTTTCTTT
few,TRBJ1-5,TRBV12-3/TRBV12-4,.,CASSFEAGYNQPQHF,TGTGCCAGCAGTTTTGAGGCTGGGTACAATCAGCCCCAGCATTTT
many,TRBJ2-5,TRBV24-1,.,CATSDPRATETQYF,TGTGCCACCAGTGACCCAAGGGCGACGGAGACCCAGTACTTC
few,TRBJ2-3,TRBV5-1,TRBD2,CASSLAPPGSGVSSDTQYF,TGCGCCAGCAGCTTGGCCCCACCGGGTAGCGGGGTTTCCTCAGATACGCAGTATTTT
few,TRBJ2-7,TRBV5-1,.,CASSLELAVVEQYF,TGCGCCAGCAGCTTGGAGTTGGCCGTTGTCGAGCAGTACTTC
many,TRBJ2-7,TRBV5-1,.,CASSLFPGSYEQYF,TGCGCCAGCAGCTTGTTTCCAGGATCCTACGAGCAGTACTTC
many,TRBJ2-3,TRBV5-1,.,CASSFLGAPDTQYF,TGCGCCAGCAGCTTTCTAGGGGCCCCAGATACGCAGTATTTT
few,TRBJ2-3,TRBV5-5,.,CASSLHLTDTQYF,TGTGCCAGCAGCTTGCACCTCACAGATACGCAGTATTTT
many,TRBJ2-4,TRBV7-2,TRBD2,CASSLDGGANKNIQYF,TGTGCCAGCAGCTTAGACGGGGGGGCCAATAAAAACATTCAGTACTTC
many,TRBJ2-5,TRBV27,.,CASSLARHQETQYF,TGTGCCAGCAGTTTGGCACGGCACCAAGAGACCCAGTACTTC
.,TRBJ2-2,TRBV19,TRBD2,CASSDPGLVTGELFF,TGTGCCAGTAGTGACCCGGGACTAGTCACCGGGGAGCTGTTTTTT
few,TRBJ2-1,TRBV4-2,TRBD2,CASSHGGGAYNEQFF,TGTGCCAGCAGCCATGGGGGGGGGGCCTACAATGAGCAGTTCTTC
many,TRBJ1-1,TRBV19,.,CASRGENTEAFF,TGTGCTAGTAGGGGAGAGAACACTGAAGCTTTCTTT
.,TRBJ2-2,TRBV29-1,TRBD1,CSVASQGANTGELFF,TGCAGCGTTGCATCGCAGGGGGCGAACACCGGGGAGCTGTTTTTT
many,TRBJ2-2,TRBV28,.,CASSAYTGELFF,TGTGCCAGCAGTGCCTACACCGGGGAGCTGTTTTTT